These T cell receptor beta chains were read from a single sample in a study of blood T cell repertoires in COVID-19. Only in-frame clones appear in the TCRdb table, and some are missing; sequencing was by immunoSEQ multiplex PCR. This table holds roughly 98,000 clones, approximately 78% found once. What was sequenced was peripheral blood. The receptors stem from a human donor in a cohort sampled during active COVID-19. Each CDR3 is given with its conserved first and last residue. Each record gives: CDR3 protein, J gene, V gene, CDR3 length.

CDR3: CSAWDRAGYTF; J: TRBJ1-2; V: TRBV20-1; length: 11
CDR3: CASSGGGPWSNEQFF; J: TRBJ2-1; V: TRBV2; length: 15
CDR3: CASSTLAGADQPQHF; J: TRBJ1-5; V: TRBV28; length: 15
CDR3: CATMDRLTQETQYF; J: TRBJ2-5; V: TRBV2; length: 14
CDR3: CAWSVPAYNQPQHF; J: TRBJ1-5; V: TRBV30; length: 14
CDR3: CASSQGVALNYGYTF; J: TRBJ1-2; V: TRBV4-1; length: 15
CDR3: CASSLVRGQGETDTQYF; J: TRBJ2-3; V: TRBV5-1; length: 17
CDR3: CASSISDRGFAGANVLTF; J: TRBJ2-6; V: TRBV5-1; length: 18
CDR3: CASSVLTQETQYF; J: TRBJ2-5; V: TRBV9; length: 13
CDR3: CASSFYEGFNEQFF; J: TRBJ2-1; V: TRBV5-5; length: 14
CDR3: CASSPDSPLSYF; J: TRBJ2-7; V: TRBV7-9; length: 12
CDR3: CASSGYDSGYEQYF; J: TRBJ2-7; V: TRBV7-6; length: 14
CDR3: CASRLTGGDEQYF; J: TRBJ2-7; V: TRBV18; length: 13
CDR3: CASQPGTGHNQPQHF; J: TRBJ1-5; V: TRBV5-1; length: 15
CDR3: CASSPISRNTEAFF; J: TRBJ1-1; V: TRBV18; length: 14
CDR3: CASSTDRRHQPQHF; J: TRBJ1-5; V: TRBV6-2/TRBV6-3; length: 14
CDR3: CASSLRGGETQYF; J: TRBJ2-5; V: TRBV7-2; length: 13
CDR3: CASSSSSVGGEQYF; J: TRBJ2-7; V: TRBV5-1; length: 14
CDR3: CASSLVQQGETQYF; J: TRBJ2-5; V: TRBV5-1; length: 14
CDR3: CASTPLAGGPGQYF; J: TRBJ2-3; V: TRBV27; length: 14
CDR3: CSVRDRNSNQPQHF; J: TRBJ1-5; V: TRBV29-1; length: 14
CDR3: CASSFGQDPDTQYF; J: TRBJ2-3; V: TRBV7-2; length: 14
CDR3: CATDRAGQPQHF; J: TRBJ1-5; V: TRBV6-5; length: 12
CDR3: CASSFGTSEYEQYF; J: TRBJ2-7; V: TRBV5-4; length: 14
CDR3: CSASVRIGNPGTF; J: TRBJ1-2; V: TRBV20-1; length: 13
CDR3: CASSLTGTGGYGYTF; J: TRBJ1-2; V: TRBV7-9; length: 15
CDR3: CASSLAGQGYEQYF; J: TRBJ2-7; V: TRBV7-8; length: 14
CDR3: CASSSLRQGVNQPQHF; J: TRBJ1-5; V: TRBV28; length: 16
CDR3: CASSQVQRLEGTQYF; J: TRBJ2-5; V: TRBV14; length: 15
CDR3: CASSPLGASGELFF; J: TRBJ2-2; V: TRBV18; length: 14
CDR3: CAWSLTVPTNSPLHF; J: TRBJ1-6; V: TRBV30; length: 15
CDR3: CASSAPTSGGGNTGELFF; J: TRBJ2-2; V: TRBV5-4; length: 18
CDR3: CASSLLAGVYGYTF; J: TRBJ1-2; V: TRBV27; length: 14
CDR3: CASSQTPGVTEQFF; J: TRBJ2-1; V: TRBV3-1/TRBV3-2; length: 14
CDR3: CASSQVLLTGDYGYTF; J: TRBJ1-2; V: TRBV4-1; length: 16
CDR3: CASSQEATDTQYF; J: TRBJ2-3; V: TRBV4-2; length: 13
CDR3: CATSPGFNYGYTF; J: TRBJ1-2; V: TRBV15; length: 13
CDR3: CAISEGLVGAGYTF; J: TRBJ1-2; V: TRBV10-3; length: 14
CDR3: CASRMEGSMNTEAFF; J: TRBJ1-1; V: TRBV5-1; length: 15
CDR3: CASSRSGTGGYEQYF; J: TRBJ2-7; V: TRBV6-5; length: 15
CDR3: CASSYLTGTGGFGQPQHF; J: TRBJ1-5; V: TRBV6-2/TRBV6-3; length: 18
CDR3: CAISDWTGDSPLHF; J: TRBJ1-6; V: TRBV10-3; length: 14
CDR3: CASSYGLQAYGYTF; J: TRBJ1-2; V: TRBV6-2/TRBV6-3; length: 14
CDR3: CASSMGSRTYNEQFF; J: TRBJ2-1; V: TRBV19; length: 15